This TCR beta chain appears in the sequencing data of a study of PD-1 blockade in mismatch repair-deficient tumors. TCRdb's copy holds only in-frame clones and misses some; the assay was immunoSEQ multiplex PCR. The table has roughly 15,000 clones, approximately 86% seen once. On this clone itself: No antigen is known for it.

Time point here: 10-day in vitro stimulation with candidate neoantigen peptide 6. This CDR3 region has 13 residues. The V end lost 2 bases, the J end lost 2 bases, and 9 bases lay between the germline ends. CDR1 and CDR2 from the germline V gene are GTSNPN and SVGIG (reference sequence). The sample here was cells cultured in vitro, taken from a patient treated with pembrolizumab. The TCR originated in an adult with mismatch repair-deficient cancer. V gene TRBV30 combines with J gene TRBJ1-2; unclear D gene. The CDR3 loop is CAWSIYTNYGYTF. The DNA of the CDR3 is TGTGCCTGGAGTATCTACACGAACTATGGCTACACCTTC.